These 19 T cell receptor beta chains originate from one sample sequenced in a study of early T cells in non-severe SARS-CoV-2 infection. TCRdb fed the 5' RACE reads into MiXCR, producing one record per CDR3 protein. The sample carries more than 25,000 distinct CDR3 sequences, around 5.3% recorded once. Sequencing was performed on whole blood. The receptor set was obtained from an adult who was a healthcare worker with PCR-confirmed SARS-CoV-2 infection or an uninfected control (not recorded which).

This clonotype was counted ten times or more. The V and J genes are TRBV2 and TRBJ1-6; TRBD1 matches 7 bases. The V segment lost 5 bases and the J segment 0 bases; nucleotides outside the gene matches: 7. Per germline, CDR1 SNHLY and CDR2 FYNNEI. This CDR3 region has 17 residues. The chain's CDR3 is CASSTTGPSSYNSPLHF. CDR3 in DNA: TGTGCCAGCAGTACGACAGGGCCCAGCTCCTATAATTCACCCCTCCACTTT.

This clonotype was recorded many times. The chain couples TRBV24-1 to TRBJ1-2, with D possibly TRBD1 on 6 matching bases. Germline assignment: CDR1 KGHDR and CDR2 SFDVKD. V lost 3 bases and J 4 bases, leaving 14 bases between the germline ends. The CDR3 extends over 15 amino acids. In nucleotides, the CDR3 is TGTGCCACCAGTGATGGGGGACAAGCCATCTATGGCTACACCTTC. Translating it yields CATSDGGQAIYGYTF.

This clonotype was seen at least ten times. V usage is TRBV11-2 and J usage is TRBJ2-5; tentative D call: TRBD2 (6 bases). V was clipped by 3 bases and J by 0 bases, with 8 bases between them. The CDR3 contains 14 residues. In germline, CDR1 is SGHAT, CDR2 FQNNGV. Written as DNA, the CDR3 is TGTGCCAGCAGCTTGGGGAGGTACCAAGAGACCCAGTACTTC. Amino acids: CASSLGRYQETQYF.

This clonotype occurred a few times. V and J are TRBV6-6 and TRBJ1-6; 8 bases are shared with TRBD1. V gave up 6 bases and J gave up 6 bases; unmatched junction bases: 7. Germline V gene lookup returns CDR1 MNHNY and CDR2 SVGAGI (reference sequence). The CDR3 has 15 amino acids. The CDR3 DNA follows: TGTGCCAGCAGACTCCCGGGACAGGTTAATTCACCCCTCCACTTT. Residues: CASRLPGQVNSPLHF.

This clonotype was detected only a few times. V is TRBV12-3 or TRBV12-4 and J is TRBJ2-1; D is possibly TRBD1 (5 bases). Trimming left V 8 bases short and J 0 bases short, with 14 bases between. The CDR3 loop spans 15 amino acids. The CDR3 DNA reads TGTGCCAGCCCTCCAAGGGGCCGCTCCTACAATGAGCAGTTCTTC. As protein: CASPPRGRSYNEQFF.

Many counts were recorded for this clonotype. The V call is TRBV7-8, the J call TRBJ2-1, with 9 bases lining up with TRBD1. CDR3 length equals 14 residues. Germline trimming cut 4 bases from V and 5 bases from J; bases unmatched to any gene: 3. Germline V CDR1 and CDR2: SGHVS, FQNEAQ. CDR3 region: CASSWWTGDNEQFF. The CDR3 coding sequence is TGTGCCAGCAGCTGGTGGACAGGGGACAATGAGCAGTTCTTC.

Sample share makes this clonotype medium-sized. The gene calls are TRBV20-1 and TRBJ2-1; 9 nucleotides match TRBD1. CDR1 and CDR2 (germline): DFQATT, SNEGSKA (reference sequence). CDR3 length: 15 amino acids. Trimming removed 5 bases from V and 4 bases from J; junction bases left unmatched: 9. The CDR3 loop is CSAVRTGDFYNEQFF. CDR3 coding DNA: TGCAGTGCTGTTAGGACAGGGGATTTTTACAATGAGCAGTTCTTC.

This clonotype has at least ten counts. CDR3 sequence: CSVSGSEEYEQYF. The DNA for the CDR3 is TGCAGCGTCTCCGGATCAGAAGAGTACGAGCAGTACTTC. V usage is TRBV29-1 and J usage is TRBJ2-7; D unclear. This CDR3 contains 13 residues. Germline V gene lookup returns CDR1 SQVTM and CDR2 ANQGSEA. V was trimmed by 6 bases and J by 4 bases, leaving 16 bases between them.

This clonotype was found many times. CDR3 sequence reads: CSGGGGAFTGYTF. CDR3 coding DNA: TGCAGCGGAGGGGGGGGCGCGTTCACTGGCTACACCTTC. V and J are TRBV29-1 and TRBJ1-2; tentatively, D is TRBD1 (6 bases). Trimming left V 7 bases short and J 7 bases short, with 19 bases between. Germline loops: CDR1 SQVTM, CDR2 ANQGSEA. CDR3 length: 13 residues.

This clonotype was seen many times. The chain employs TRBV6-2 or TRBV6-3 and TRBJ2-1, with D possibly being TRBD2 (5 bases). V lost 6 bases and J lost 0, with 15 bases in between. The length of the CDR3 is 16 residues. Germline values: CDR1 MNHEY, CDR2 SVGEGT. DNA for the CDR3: TGTGCCAGCAGAACTATAGCGACGAGCTCCTACAATGAGCAGTTCTTC. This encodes CASRTIATSSYNEQFF.

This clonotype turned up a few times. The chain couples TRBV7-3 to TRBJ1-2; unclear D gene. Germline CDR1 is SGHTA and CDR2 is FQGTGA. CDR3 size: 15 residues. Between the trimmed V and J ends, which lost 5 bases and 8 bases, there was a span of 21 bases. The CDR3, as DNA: TGTGCCAGCAGCCGAGACTCTTCAGGAGTGGCGGGCTACACCTTC. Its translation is CASSRDSSGVAGYTF.

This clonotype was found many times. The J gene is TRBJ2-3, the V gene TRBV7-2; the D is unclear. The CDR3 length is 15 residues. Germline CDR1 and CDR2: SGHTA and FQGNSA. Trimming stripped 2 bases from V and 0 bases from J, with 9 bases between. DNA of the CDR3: TGTGCCAGCAGCTTATCCCTAGGAAGCACAGATACGCAGTATTTT. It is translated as CASSLSLGSTDTQYF. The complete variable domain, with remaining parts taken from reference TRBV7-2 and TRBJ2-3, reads GAGVSQSPSNKVTEKGKDVELRCDPISGHTALYWYRQSLGQGLEFLIYFQGNSAPDKSGLPSDRFSAERTGGSVSTLTIQRTQQEDSAVYLCASSLSLGSTDTQYFGPGTRLTVL.

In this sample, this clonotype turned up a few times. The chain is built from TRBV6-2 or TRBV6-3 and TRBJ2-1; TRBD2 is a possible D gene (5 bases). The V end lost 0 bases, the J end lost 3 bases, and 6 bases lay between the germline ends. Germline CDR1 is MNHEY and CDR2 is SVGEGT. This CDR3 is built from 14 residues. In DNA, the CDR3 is TGTGCCAGCAGTTACTCCCGGGACTACAATGAGCAGTTCTTC. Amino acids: CASSYSRDYNEQFF.

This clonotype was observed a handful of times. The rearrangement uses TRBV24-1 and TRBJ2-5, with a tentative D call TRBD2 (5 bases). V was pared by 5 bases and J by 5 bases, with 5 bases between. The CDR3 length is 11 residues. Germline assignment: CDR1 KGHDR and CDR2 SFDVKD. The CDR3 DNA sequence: TGTGCCACCAGTGGAGGGGAGACCCAGTACTTC. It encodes CATSGGETQYF.

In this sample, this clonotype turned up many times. The CDR3 sequence is CASSSLDRADTQYF. The CDR3 DNA reads as TGTGCCAGCAGCTCTTTGGACAGGGCAGATACGCAGTATTTT. This chain joins TRBV9 and TRBJ2-3; 8 bases are shared with TRBD1. This CDR3 has 14 amino acids. The V segment lost 4 bases and the J segment 4 bases; nucleotides outside the gene matches: 5. Per germline, CDR1 SGDLS and CDR2 YYNGEE.

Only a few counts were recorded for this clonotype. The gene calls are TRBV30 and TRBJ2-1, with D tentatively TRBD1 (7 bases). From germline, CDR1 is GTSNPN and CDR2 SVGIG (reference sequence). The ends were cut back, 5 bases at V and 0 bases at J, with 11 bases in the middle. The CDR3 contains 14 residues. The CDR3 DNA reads TGTGCCTGGGGGGGGACAGACTCCTACAATGAGCAGTTCTTC. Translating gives CAWGGTDSYNEQFF.

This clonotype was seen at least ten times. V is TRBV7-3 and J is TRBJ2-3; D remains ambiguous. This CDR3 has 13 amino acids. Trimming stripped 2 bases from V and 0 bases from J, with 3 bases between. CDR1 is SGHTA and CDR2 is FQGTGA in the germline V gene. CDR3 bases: TGTGCCAGCAGCTTAGGGAGCACAGATACGCAGTATTTT. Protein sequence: CASSLGSTDTQYF.

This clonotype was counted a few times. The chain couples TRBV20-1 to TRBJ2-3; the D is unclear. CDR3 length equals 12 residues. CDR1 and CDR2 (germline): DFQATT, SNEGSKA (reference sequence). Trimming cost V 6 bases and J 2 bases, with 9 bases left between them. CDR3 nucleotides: TGCAGTGCCCCCCGAGCCACAGATACGCAGTATTTT. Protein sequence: CSAPRATDTQYF.

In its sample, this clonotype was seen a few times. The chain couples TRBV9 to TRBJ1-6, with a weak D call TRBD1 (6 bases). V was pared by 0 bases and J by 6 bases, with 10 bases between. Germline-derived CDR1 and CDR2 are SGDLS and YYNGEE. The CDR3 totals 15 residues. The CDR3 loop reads CASSVDRGLNSPLHF. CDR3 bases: TGTGCCAGCAGCGTAGATCGGGGGCTTAATTCACCCCTCCACTTT.